Shown below are 24 T cell receptor beta chains from a single sample sequenced in a study of shared clonotypes between healthy human individuals. CD8 cells regarded as naive lacked CD45RO, were positively chosen for CCR7, and omitted terminally differentiated effector memory CD45RA+ cells. The data were produced by immunoSEQ multiplex PCR, yet TCRdb's version contains in-frame clones alone and is incomplete. The table records about 2 million clones, just under 95% of them present only once. Sequencing input: naive CD8+ T cells sorted from blood. Receptors originate from a man aged 18 to 30 in good health.

This sequence joins TRBV7-8 and TRBJ2-2; D might be TRBD1 or TRBD2, each matching 5 bases. Germline V gene sequence: CDR1 SGHVS, CDR2 FQNEAQ. This CDR3 is built from 15 residues. V was pared by 4 bases and J by 3 bases, with 12 bases between. The CDR3 bases are TGTGCCAGCAGCTGGGGACGACAGCACACCGGGGAGCTGTTTTTT. Protein product: CASSWGRQHTGELFF.

This clone was seen only a few times. The chain combines TRBV6-1 with TRBJ1-1; 7 bases match TRBD1. Germline V gene data show CDR1 as MNHNS and CDR2 as SASEGT. The CDR3 covers 13 residues. V gave up 7 bases and J gave up 2 bases; unmatched junction bases: 4. The CDR3 coding sequence is TGTGCCAGCACCGACAGGGTCAACACTGAAGCTTTCTTT. It codes for CASTDRVNTEAFF.

Points on this clone: Other DNA sequences in this sample translate to the same CDR3. V gene TRBV5-4 combines with J gene TRBJ1-1; 7 nucleotides line up with TRBD1. V was clipped by 1 base and J by 5 bases; unmatched bases: 2. The CDR3 is 13 amino acids. CDR1 and CDR2 from the germline V gene are SGHNT and YYREEE (reference sequence). DNA of the CDR3: TGTGCCAGCAGCTTGACAGGGGAGACTGAAGCTTTCTTT. It is translated as CASSLTGETEAFF.

This clone was counted a few times. The chain uses TRBV6-1 and TRBJ1-6; perhaps TRBD1 as D (5 bases). The CDR3 is made up of 17 amino acids. V lost 0 bases to trimming and J lost 8 bases, with 17 bases between them. Germline CDR1 and CDR2: MNHNS and SASEGT. CDR3 sequence (DNA): TGTGCCAGCAGTGAAGCGCACGGGACCCTAAGGGATTCACCCCTCCACTTT. Its protein is CASSEAHGTLRDSPLHF.

The chain joins TRBV7-3 to TRBJ2-1, with TRBD2 identical over 11 bases. This CDR3 has 15 amino acids. Germline V gives CDR1 SGHTA, CDR2 FQGTGA. V trimming: 5 bases; J trimming: 5 bases; junction bases outside the gene matches: 5. This chain's CDR3 is CASSPGTSGDNEQFF. The CDR3 DNA sequence: TGTGCCAGCAGCCCAGGGACTAGCGGTGACAATGAGCAGTTCTTC.

The chain employs TRBV14 and TRBJ2-1; D possibly corresponds to TRBD1 (6 bases). This CDR3 is built from 17 residues. V lost 4 bases to trimming and J lost 0 bases, with 16 bases between them. CDR1 and CDR2 (germline): SGHDN, FVKESK. CDR3 region: CASSRIWGPLSYNEQFF. The DNA of the CDR3 is TGTGCCAGCAGCCGAATATGGGGGCCGCTCTCCTACAATGAGCAGTTCTTC.

The chain couples TRBV5-1 to TRBJ1-2; maybe TRBD1 (5 bases). The CDR3 extends over 14 amino acids. Germline assignment: CDR1 SGHRS and CDR2 YFSETQ. The V gene lost 1 base and the J gene lost 5 bases, with 12 bases spanning the gap. CDR3 sequence: CASSLSGPAYGYTF. The CDR3 nucleotides are TGCGCCAGCAGCTTGTCAGGGCCGGCTTATGGCTACACCTTC.

A single count supports this clone. This chain joins TRBV9 and TRBJ2-7; D ambiguous. Between the trimmed V and J ends, which lost 4 bases and 4 bases, there was a span of 12 bases. The CDR3 runs 13 residues. In germline, CDR1 is SGDLS, CDR2 YYNGEE. The CDR3 nucleotides are TGTGCCAGCAGCCCAGACCACGGATACGAGCAGTACTTC. It translates to CASSPDHGYEQYF.

The J gene is TRBJ2-7, the V gene TRBV2; 13 nucleotides align to TRBD2. This CDR3 is 16 amino acids long. The germline gives CDR1 SNHLY, CDR2 FYNNEI. Unmatched junction bases numbered 4, after V lost 3 bases and J lost 2 bases. CDR3: CASSDPGLAGPYEQYF. CDR3 DNA: TGTGCCAGCAGTGATCCGGGACTAGCGGGACCCTACGAGCAGTACTTC.

The V gene is TRBV7-9, the J gene TRBJ2-7; a possible D gene is TRBD2 (5 bases). The V and J ends lost 1 base and 4 bases respectively, with 11 bases between them. Looked up from germline, CDR1 is SEHNR and CDR2 is FQNEAQ (reference sequence). CDR3 length: 14 residues. CDR3: CASSLEEADYEQYF. CDR3 DNA sequence: TGTGCCAGCAGCTTAGAGGAGGCGGATTACGAGCAGTACTTC.

The CDR3 DNA is TGTGCCAGCAGCCCGGGACTGAGCACAGATACGCAGTATTTT. It yields the protein CASSPGLSTDTQYF. V usage is TRBV13 and J usage is TRBJ2-3, with a tentative D call TRBD2 (6 bases). V lost 5 bases and J lost 0, with 9 bases in between. The germline V gene encodes CDR1 PRHDT and CDR2 FYEKMQ (reference sequence). This CDR3 region has 14 residues.

This chain links TRBV9 with TRBJ2-1, with D hard to call. CDR3 length equals 14 residues. Germline V lookup: CDR1 SGDLS, CDR2 YYNGEE. V lost 3 bases and J 6 bases, leaving 13 bases between the germline ends. The CDR3 bases are TGTGCCAGCAGCGCCATCCTATCGCCCAATGAGCAGTTCTTC. Encoded protein: CASSAILSPNEQFF. The full variable domain, completed using reference TRBV9 and TRBJ2-1, is DSGVTQTPKHLITATGQRVTLRCSPRSGDLSVYWYQQSLDQGLQFLIQYYNGEERAKGNILERFSAQQFPDLHSELNLSSLELGDSALYFCASSAILSPNEQFFGPGTRLTVL.

This chain connects TRBV6-5 to TRBJ2-1, with D uncertain. Trimming pared 0 bases from V and 0 bases from J, leaving 9 bases between. CDR1 is MNHEY, CDR2 SVGAGI, per germline. The CDR3 is 16 residues long. The DNA of the CDR3 is TGTGCCAGCAGTTACTCCTCTTCTTACTCCTACAATGAGCAGTTCTTC. As protein: CASSYSSSYSYNEQFF.

The CDR3 region has the DNA TGTGCCAGCAGCTTAGCGCGAGGACAATCTCCCATTACGCAGTATTTT. Its translation: CASSLARGQSPITQYF. The V call is TRBV7-9, the J call TRBJ2-3; D possibly corresponds to TRBD1 (5 bases). In germline, CDR1 is SEHNR, CDR2 FQNEAQ (reference sequence). The CDR3 has 16 residues. The ends were cut back, 0 bases at V and 8 bases at J, with 18 bases in the middle.

This chain uses TRBV7-9 with TRBJ1-3; D perhaps matches TRBD1 (5 bases). The CDR3 runs to 16 residues. V lost 4 bases and J lost 0, with 13 bases in between. CDR1 SEHNR and CDR2 FQNEAQ come from the germline V gene (reference sequence). The CDR3 loop reads CASSSRDRYSGNTIYF. The CDR3 region has the DNA TGTGCCAGCAGCTCTCGGGACCGGTACTCTGGAAACACCATATATTTT.

Regarding this clone: Other DNA sequences in this sample translate to the same CDR3. The CDR3 spells CASSVGQSSSYEQYF. CDR3 in DNA: TGTGCCAGCAGCGTAGGGCAGTCCAGCTCCTACGAGCAGTACTTC. This chain joins TRBV9 and TRBJ2-7; D unresolved. The CDR3 sequence is 15 residues long. Germline lookup yields CDR1 SGDLS and CDR2 YYNGEE. Trimming pared 0 bases from V and 0 bases from J, leaving 10 bases between.

To note about this clone: The CDR3 end shows no conserved phenylalanine or tryptophan, and so a read error is likely. It is unclear where the CDR3 begins or ends on the DNA, so no DNA is shown, and the CDR3 is as TCRdb lists it. The chain joins TRBV16 to TRBJ1-1. 13 amino acids form the CDR3, both terminal residues included. The germline V gene encodes CDR1 KGHSY and CDR2 FQNENV. CDR3 amino acids: CASSQSGLQDGPL.

This rearrangement joins TRBV7-2 to TRBJ2-7, with 11 bases that match TRBD1. CDR3 size: 16 residues. Germline V lookup: CDR1 SGHTA, CDR2 FQGNSA. V gave up 6 bases and J gave up 7 bases; unmatched junction bases: 14. DNA for the CDR3: TGTGCCAGCAGTCCCGTGGGACAGGGGGGCTATTTGGAGCAGTACTTC. This gives the protein CASSPVGQGGYLEQYF.

The gene calls are TRBV30 and TRBJ2-7, with D hard to call. The germline V and J ends were trimmed by 0 bases and 3 bases, with 9 bases remaining between them. This CDR3 region has 13 residues. Germline values: CDR1 GTSNPN, CDR2 SVGIG (reference sequence). CDR3 sequence (DNA): TGTGCCTGGAGTGTATGGGATTTCTACGAGCAGTACTTC. The encoded protein is CAWSVWDFYEQYF. The full variable domain, with the rest looked up from reference TRBV30 and TRBJ2-7, is SQTIHQWPATLVQPVGSPLSLECTVEGTSNPNLYWYRQAAGRGLQLLFYSVGIGQISSEVPQNLSASRPQDRQFILSSKKLLLSDSGFYLCAWSVWDFYEQYFGPGTRLTVT.

The rearrangement joins TRBV6-1 to TRBJ1-4, with 7 bases identical to TRBD1. Looked up from germline, CDR1 is MNHNS and CDR2 is SASEGT. This CDR3 has 16 residues. Trimming took 2 bases from V and 6 from J; bases not matched to a gene: 9. This chain's CDR3 is CASSEFVGQVDEKLFF. CDR3 DNA sequence: TGTGCCAGCAGTGAATTCGTCGGACAGGTCGATGAAAAACTGTTTTTT.

The gene calls are TRBV25-1 and TRBJ2-3; D might be TRBD1 or TRBD2, each matching 5 bases. The germline V gene has CDR1 MGHDK and CDR2 SYGVNS. This CDR3 has 14 amino acids. Trimming took 6 bases from V and 15 from J, leaving 25 bases between them. The CDR3: CASRGPSWGLVVYF. CDR3 nucleotides: TGTGCCAGCAGGGGACCGTCTTGGGGCCTTGTTGTATATTTT.

V is TRBV4-1 and J is TRBJ1-1, with D possibly being TRBD1 (5 bases). The germline CDR1 and CDR2 sequences are MGHRA and YSYEKL. The ends were cut back, 4 bases at V and 3 bases at J, with 15 bases in the middle. This CDR3 has 15 amino acids. CDR3: CASSRAFGRDTEAFF. The CDR3 DNA reads TGCGCCAGCAGCCGCGCTTTTGGCAGGGACACTGAAGCTTTCTTT.

The rearrangement joins TRBV11-2 to TRBJ2-5; 11 nucleotides align to TRBD1. CDR3 size: 19 residues. Germline V gene lookup returns CDR1 SGHAT and CDR2 FQNNGV. With V trimmed by 5 bases and J by 3 bases, 17 bases remained unmatched. In nucleotides, the CDR3 is TGTGCCAGCAGCCCCCCCCTAGGGACAGGGGGTTCGGACAAAGAGACCCAGTACTTC. This encodes CASSPPLGTGGSDKETQYF.

The chain couples TRBV27 to TRBJ2-7; tentatively, D is TRBD1 or TRBD2 (6 bases each). This CDR3 is built from 13 residues. Per germline, CDR1 MNHEY and CDR2 SMNVEV (reference sequence). The V end was cut by 8 bases, the J end by 3 bases, with 14 bases between. The CDR3 DNA reads as TGTGCCAGCGGGAAGGGGGGTATCTACGAGCAGTACTTC. Its translation is CASGKGGIYEQYF.